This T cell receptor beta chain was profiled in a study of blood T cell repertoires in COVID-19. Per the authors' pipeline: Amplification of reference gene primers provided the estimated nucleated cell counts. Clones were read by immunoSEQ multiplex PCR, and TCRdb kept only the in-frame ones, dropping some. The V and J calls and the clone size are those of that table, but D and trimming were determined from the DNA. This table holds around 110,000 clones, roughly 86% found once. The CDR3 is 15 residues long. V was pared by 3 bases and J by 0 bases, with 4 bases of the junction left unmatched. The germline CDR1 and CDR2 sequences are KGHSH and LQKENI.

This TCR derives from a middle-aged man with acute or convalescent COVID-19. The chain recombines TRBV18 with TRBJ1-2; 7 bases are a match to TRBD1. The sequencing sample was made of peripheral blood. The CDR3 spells CASSPDRDTNYGYTF. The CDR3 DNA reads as TGTGCCAGCTCACCCGACAGGGATACTAACTATGGCTACACCTTC.